What follows are 29 T cell receptor beta chains derived from one specimen sequenced in a study of PD-1 blockade in classical Hodgkin lymphoma. Time point denoted: newly diagnosed, previously untreated cHL patient sample. The protocol was immunoSEQ multiplex PCR, while the TCRdb copy is restricted to in-frame clones and leaves out a portion. This repertoire shows under 80,000 clones, about 93% found once; its top ten account for 2% to 3%. Input material: peripheral blood mononuclear cells (PBMCs). The source is a human donor with classical Hodgkin lymphoma.

The chain uses TRBV2 and TRBJ2-7; D unresolved. The CDR3 contains 14 residues. From germline, CDR1 is SNHLY and CDR2 FYNNEI. Trimming removed 8 bases at V and 4 bases at J, with 18 bases between. CDR3 loop: CASARRPAGYEQYF. The CDR3, as DNA: TGTGCCAGCGCCCGACGGCCCGCCGGTTACGAGCAGTACTTC.

This rearrangement joins TRBV2 to TRBJ2-7, with 9 bases that match TRBD2. Germline CDR1 is SNHLY and CDR2 is FYNNEI. The V and J ends lost 8 bases and 5 bases, in that order; junction bases with no gene match: 19. This CDR3 contains 17 residues. The CDR3 region has the DNA TGTGCCAGCGGCTTGGGCGGGGGGGCCTTTGAGTCGGACGAGCAGTACTTC. It encodes CASGLGGGAFESDEQYF.

In regard to this clone: Germline and junction disagree at one end, which may indicate a read error. The CDR3: CASREAGTGATGELFF. The CDR3 region has the DNA TGTGCCAGCAGAGAAGCCGGGACAGGGGCTACCGGGGAGCTGTTTTTT. The genes are TRBV6-1 and TRBJ2-2; 10 bases map to TRBD1. The CDR3 sequence is 16 residues long. Looked up from germline, CDR1 is MNHNS and CDR2 is SASEGT.

The genes are TRBV11-3 and TRBJ2-5; tentatively, D is TRBD1 (5 bases). Germline CDR1 SGHNT, CDR2 YENEEA. Trimming shortened V by 5 bases and J by 4 bases, and 11 bases separated the two germline ends. The CDR3 loop spans 13 amino acids. CDR3 protein: CASSQGPRETQYF. In nucleotides, the CDR3 is TGTGCCAGCAGCCAGGGTCCCCGAGAGACCCAGTACTTC.

The CDR3 DNA is TGTGCCAGCAGCCCCGGGGGAGCAGGGGGAGGCACAGATACGCAGTATTTT. This sequence encodes CASSPGGAGGGTDTQYF. The J gene is TRBJ2-3, the V gene TRBV7-2; tentative D call: TRBD1 (7 bases). V was shortened by 5 bases and J by 1 base, with 19 bases between the two germline ends. The CDR3 length is 17 residues. Germline-derived CDR1 and CDR2 are SGHTA and FQGNSA.

V is TRBV28 and J is TRBJ1-1; possibly TRBD1 for D (6 bases). Trimming shortened V by 7 bases and J by 3 bases, and 9 bases separated the two germline ends. Germline assignment: CDR1 MDHEN and CDR2 SYDVKM. The CDR3 is 12 amino acids. The CDR3: CASNRAYTEAFF. CDR3 coding DNA: TGTGCCAGCAACAGGGCGTACACTGAAGCTTTCTTT. The full variable domain, in which reference TRBV28 and TRBJ1-1 provide the parts outside the CDR3, is DVKVTQSSRYLVKRTGEKVFLECVQDMDHENMFWYRQDPGLGLRLIYFSYDVKMKEKGDIPEGYSVSREKKERFSLILESASTNQTSMYLCASNRAYTEAFFGQGTRLTVV.

The chain carries TRBV21-1 and TRBJ1-3. TRBV21-1 is termed a pseudogene. This CDR3 is built from 12 residues. The CDR3 sequence is CASRGSGNTIYF. The CDR3 DNA reads as TGTGCCAGCAGAGGGTCTGGAAACACCATATATTTT.

In DNA, the CDR3 is TGCGCCAGCAGCCAACCCAAGGGCGGGGGATCCTACAATGAGCAGTTCTTC. Amino acids: CASSQPKGGGSYNEQFF. The chain employs TRBV4-1 and TRBJ2-1, with 7 bases identical to TRBD2. This CDR3 has 17 amino acids. The germline V gene encodes CDR1 MGHRA and CDR2 YSYEKL. V gave up 2 bases and J gave up 1 base; unmatched junction bases: 8.

In its sample, this clone was seen once. This rearrangement joins TRBV5-1 to TRBJ1-1; D is unclear. The V and J ends lost 1 base and 1 base respectively, with 8 bases between them. The CDR3 totals 14 residues. From germline, CDR1 is SGHRS and CDR2 YFSETQ. CDR3 loop: CASSLRPENTEAFF. The CDR3 DNA reads TGCGCCAGCAGCTTGCGGCCAGAGAACACTGAAGCTTTCTTT.

This chain uses TRBV5-6 with TRBJ1-6; 10 bases map to TRBD1. The CDR3 covers 15 residues. Germline V gene lookup returns CDR1 SGHDT and CDR2 YYEEEE. J gave up 8 bases and V 4 bases, and 6 bases lay outside the gene matches. The CDR3: CASSKRQGADSPLHF. The CDR3 DNA reads as TGTGCCAGCAGCAAAAGACAGGGGGCGGATTCACCCCTCCACTTT.

The chain is built from TRBV28 and TRBJ1-3; 8 nucleotides agree with TRBD1. Trimming cost V 2 bases and J 0 bases; bases outside gene matches: 3. From germline, CDR1 is MDHEN and CDR2 SYDVKM. The CDR3 runs 16 residues. CDR3 coding DNA: TGTGCCAGCAGTTTAGCAACAGGGGGCTCTGGAAACACCATATATTTT. Translated, it gives CASSLATGGSGNTIYF.

The V gene is TRBV6-6, the J gene TRBJ2-1; D is uncertain. The CDR3 extends over 13 amino acids. With 5 bases removed from V and 7 bases from J, the gap between germline ends came to 12 bases. Germline V CDR1 and CDR2: MNHNY, SVGAGI (reference sequence). The CDR3 DNA is TGTGCCAGCAGTACCCCCAACGGGAATGAGCAGTTCTTC. Its protein is CASSTPNGNEQFF.

The V and J genes are TRBV6-6 and TRBJ2-2, with no clear D. The germline CDR1 and CDR2 sequences are MNHNY and SVGAGI (reference sequence). The CDR3 covers 14 residues. The germline V and J ends were trimmed by 7 bases and 7 bases, with 16 bases remaining between them. As DNA, the CDR3 is TGTGCCAGCACTCCCTACCAGACGTTCGGGGAGCTGTTTTTT. It specifies CASTPYQTFGELFF.

V is TRBV29-1 and J is TRBJ1-1, with unresolved D. Germline V gives CDR1 SQVTM, CDR2 ANQGSEA. CDR3 length: 16 amino acids. Between the trimmed V and J ends, which lost 1 base and 0 bases, there was a span of 15 bases. As DNA, the CDR3 is TGCAGCGTTGAAGGCGCGGCGGCAGGTATGAACACTGAAGCTTTCTTT. This codes for CSVEGAAAGMNTEAFF.

This chain uses TRBV6-5 with TRBJ1-2, with D perhaps matching TRBD1 (6 bases). CDR3 size: 15 residues. CDR1 is MNHEY and CDR2 is SVGAGI in the germline V gene. V dropped 6 bases and J dropped 8 bases, with 22 bases sitting between them. The CDR3 here is CASSRSGVRREGYTF. The CDR3 bases are TGTGCCAGCAGCCGTTCAGGGGTCCGGAGGGAGGGCTACACCTTC.

This chain connects TRBV7-2 to TRBJ1-5; tentative D call: TRBD1 (5 bases). Trimming took off 1 base at V and 6 bases at J, with 16 bases between the two ends. CDR3 length: 16 amino acids. Germline V CDR1 and CDR2: SGHTA, FQGNSA. The CDR3 bases are TGTGCCAGCAGCTTAGGAGGGACCCGTGGCGGTCAGCCCCAGCATTTT. Protein sequence: CASSLGGTRGGQPQHF.

The chain couples TRBV5-6 to TRBJ1-2; 10 bases align to TRBD1. The CDR3 runs 15 residues. Germline lookup yields CDR1 SGHDT and CDR2 YYEEEE. With V trimmed by 3 bases and J by 5 bases, 7 bases remained unmatched. Here the CDR3 DNA reads TGTGCCAGCAGCTCACCGGGACAGGGGAAATATGGCTACACCTTC. This encodes CASSSPGQGKYGYTF. Looking up the rest from reference TRBV5-6 and TRBJ1-2 gives the full variable domain: DAGVTQSPTHLIKTRGQQVTLRCSPKSGHDTVSWYQQALGQGPQFIFQYYEEEERQRGNFPDRFSGHQFPNYSSELNVNALLLGDSALYLCASSSPGQGKYGYTFGSGTRLTVV.

The J gene is TRBJ2-2, the V gene TRBV9; D possibly uses TRBD1 or TRBD2 (6 bases each). V was clipped by 4 bases and J by 5 bases, with 15 bases between them. CDR3 length: 15 amino acids. The germline V gene encodes CDR1 SGDLS and CDR2 YYNGEE. Here the CDR3 DNA reads TGTGCCAGCAGCTTAAGGGGGGCAGTAACCGGGGAGCTGTTTTTT. Translating gives CASSLRGAVTGELFF.

This chain uses TRBV27 with TRBJ2-3; D is possibly TRBD1 (6 bases). Trimming pared 5 bases from V and 5 bases from J, leaving 14 bases between. This CDR3 is built from 14 residues. Germline V gene sequence: CDR1 MNHEY, CDR2 SMNVEV (reference sequence). DNA of the CDR3: TGTGCCAGCAGTCCGCGGACAGCCAGAGATACGCAGTATTTT. Its protein is CASSPRTARDTQYF.

V gene TRBV6-6 combines with J gene TRBJ1-2; maybe TRBD1 (6 bases). The CDR3 consists of 14 residues. V gave up 6 bases and J gave up 2 bases, with 13 bases separating them. In germline, CDR1 is MNHNY, CDR2 SVGAGI (reference sequence). As DNA, the CDR3 is TGTGCCAGCAGACCACAGGGCAACAACTATGGCTACACCTTC. Amino acids: CASRPQGNNYGYTF.

The chain employs TRBV5-1 and TRBJ1-1; D ambiguous. This CDR3 region has 14 residues. Germline loops: CDR1 SGHRS, CDR2 YFSETQ. The V end lost 4 bases, the J end lost 1 base, and 11 bases lay between the germline ends. This CDR3 is CASSLKGENTEAFF. The CDR3 bases are TGCGCCAGCAGCCTTAAAGGCGAGAACACTGAAGCTTTCTTT.

J is TRBJ2-1 and V is TRBV6-4, with 11 nucleotides matching TRBD2. CDR3 size: 14 residues. V was pared by 4 bases and J by 8 bases, with 4 bases of the junction left unmatched. Germline CDR1 is MRHNA and CDR2 is SNTAGT. CDR3 in DNA: TGTGCCAGCAGTGGGGGACTAGCGGCGTATGAGCAGTTCTTC. Amino acid sequence: CASSGGLAAYEQFF.

The chain couples TRBV4-3 to TRBJ2-1; either TRBD1 or TRBD2 may fit D (5 bases each). This CDR3 contains 16 residues. The germline V gene encodes CDR1 LGHNA and CDR2 YSLEER. Trimming removed 3 bases at V and 7 bases at J, with 19 bases between. CDR3 coding DNA: TGCGCCAGCAGCCAGACCGGGGCCCTGGGGAGTAATGAGCAGTTCTTC. It is translated as CASSQTGALGSNEQFF.

The rearrangement joins TRBV15 to TRBJ2-1; tentative D call: TRBD2 (5 bases). V was shortened by 8 bases and J by 2 bases, with 16 bases between the two germline ends. Germline V CDR1 and CDR2: LNHNV, YYDKDF (reference sequence). The CDR3 is 15 amino acids. CDR3 protein: CATESGIRPYNEQFF. The CDR3 DNA follows: TGTGCCACCGAGTCGGGGATTCGCCCCTACAATGAGCAGTTCTTC.

The rearrangement uses TRBV4-1 and TRBJ2-4; D is ambiguous. The CDR3 is 14 residues long. Deletions cut 4 bases from V and 8 bases from J, with 15 bases between. Germline V gene data show CDR1 as MGHRA and CDR2 as YSYEKL. The DNA for the CDR3 is TGCGCCAGCAGCCCAAGTCCGAGCGAACACATTCAGTACTTC. Its protein product is CASSPSPSEHIQYF.

The CDR3 spells CASSIDRGENIQYF. The CDR3 DNA reads TGTGCCAGTAGTATCGACAGGGGCGAAAACATTCAGTACTTC. V usage is TRBV19 and J usage is TRBJ2-4, with 8 bases fitting TRBD1. Unmatched junction bases numbered 3, after V lost 3 bases and J lost 5 bases. CDR3 size: 14 residues. Per the germline V gene, CDR1 is LNHDA and CDR2 is SQIVND (reference sequence).

V and J are TRBV5-8 and TRBJ2-7; either TRBD1 or TRBD2 may supply D (5 bases each). Germline CDR1 is SGHTS and CDR2 is YDEGEE. V lost 0 bases and J lost 2, with 9 bases in between. CDR3 length equals 14 residues. The CDR3 sequence: CASSLVRDPYEQYF. In DNA form, the CDR3 reads TGTGCCAGCAGCTTGGTCCGGGACCCCTACGAGCAGTACTTC.

The chain recombines TRBV11-3 with TRBJ2-5; a possible D gene is TRBD2 (7 bases). Germline lookup yields CDR1 SGHNT and CDR2 YENEEA. V dropped 5 bases and J dropped 5 bases, with 18 bases sitting between them. There are 15 residues in the CDR3. The CDR3 protein is CASSQGGGGYETQYF. CDR3 nucleotide sequence: TGTGCCAGCAGCCAGGGAGGGGGGGGCTACGAGACCCAGTACTTC.

The chain recombines TRBV9 with TRBJ2-2; possibly TRBD2 for D (6 bases). Between the trimmed V and J ends, which lost 4 bases and 1 base, there was a span of 11 bases. CDR3 size: 15 residues. Germline CDR1 is SGDLS and CDR2 is YYNGEE. The CDR3: CASSPRRENTGELFF. DNA of the CDR3: TGTGCCAGCAGCCCAAGGAGGGAGAACACCGGGGAGCTGTTTTTT.